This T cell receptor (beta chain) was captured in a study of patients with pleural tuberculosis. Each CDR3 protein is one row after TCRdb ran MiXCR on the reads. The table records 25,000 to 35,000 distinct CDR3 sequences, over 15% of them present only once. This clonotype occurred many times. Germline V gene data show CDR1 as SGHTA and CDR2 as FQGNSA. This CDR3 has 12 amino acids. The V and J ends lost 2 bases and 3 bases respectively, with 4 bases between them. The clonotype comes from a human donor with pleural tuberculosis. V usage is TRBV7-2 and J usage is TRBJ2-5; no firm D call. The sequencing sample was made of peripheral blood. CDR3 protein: CASSLPKETQYF. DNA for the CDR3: TGTGCCAGCAGCTTACCTAAAGAGACCCAGTACTTC.